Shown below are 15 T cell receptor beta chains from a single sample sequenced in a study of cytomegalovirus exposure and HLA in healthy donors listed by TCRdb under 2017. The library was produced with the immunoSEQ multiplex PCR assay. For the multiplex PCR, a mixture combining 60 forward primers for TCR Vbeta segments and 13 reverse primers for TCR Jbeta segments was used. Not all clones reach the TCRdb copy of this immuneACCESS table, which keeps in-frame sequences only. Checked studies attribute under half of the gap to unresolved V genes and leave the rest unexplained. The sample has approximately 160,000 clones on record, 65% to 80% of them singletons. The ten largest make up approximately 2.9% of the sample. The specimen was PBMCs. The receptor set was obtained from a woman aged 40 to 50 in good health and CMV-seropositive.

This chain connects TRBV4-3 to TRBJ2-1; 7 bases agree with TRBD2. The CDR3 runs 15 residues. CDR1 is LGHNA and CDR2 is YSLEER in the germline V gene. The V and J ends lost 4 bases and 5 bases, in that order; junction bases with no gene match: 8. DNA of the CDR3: TGCGCCAGCAGCCTCTCGGCGGGAGCTAACAATGAGCAGTTCTTC. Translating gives CASSLSAGANNEQFF.

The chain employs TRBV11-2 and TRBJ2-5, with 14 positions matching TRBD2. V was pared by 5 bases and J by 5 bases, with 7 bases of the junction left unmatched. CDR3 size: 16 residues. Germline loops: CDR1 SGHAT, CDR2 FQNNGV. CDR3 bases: TGTGCCAGCAGCAGAGGACTAGCGGGGGGCGGCGAGACCCAGTACTTC. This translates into CASSRGLAGGGETQYF. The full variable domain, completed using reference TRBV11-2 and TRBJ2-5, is EAGVAQSPRYKIIEKRQSVAFWCNPISGHATLYWYQQILGQGPKLLIQFQNNGVVDDSQLPKDRFSAERLKGVDSTLKIQPAKLEDSAVYLCASSRGLAGGGETQYFGPGTRLLVL.

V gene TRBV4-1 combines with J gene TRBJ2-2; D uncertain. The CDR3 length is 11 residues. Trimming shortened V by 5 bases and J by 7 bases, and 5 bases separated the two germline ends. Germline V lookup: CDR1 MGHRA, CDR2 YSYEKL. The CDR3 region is CASSGGGELFF. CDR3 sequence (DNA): TGCGCCAGCAGCGGCGGCGGGGAGCTGTTTTTT.

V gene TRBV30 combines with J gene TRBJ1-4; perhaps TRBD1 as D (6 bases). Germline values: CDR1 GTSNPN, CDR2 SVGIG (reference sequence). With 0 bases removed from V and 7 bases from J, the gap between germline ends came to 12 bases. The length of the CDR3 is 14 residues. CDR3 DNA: TGTGCCTGGAGTGTAATGGGGGCCGGTGAAAAACTGTTTTTT. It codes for CAWSVMGAGEKLFF.

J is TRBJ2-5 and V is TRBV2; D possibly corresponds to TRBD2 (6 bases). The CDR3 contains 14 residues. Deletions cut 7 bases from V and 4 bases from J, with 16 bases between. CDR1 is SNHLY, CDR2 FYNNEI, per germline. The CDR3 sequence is CASKYGRRGETQYF. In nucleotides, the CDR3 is TGTGCCAGCAAATATGGGAGGAGGGGAGAGACCCAGTACTTC. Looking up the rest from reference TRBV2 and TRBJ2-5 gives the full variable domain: EPEVTQTPSHQVTQMGQEVILRCVPISNHLYFYWYRQILGQKVEFLVSFYNNEISEKSEIFDDQFSVERPDGSNFTLKIRSTKLEDSAMYFCASKYGRRGETQYFGPGTRLLVL.

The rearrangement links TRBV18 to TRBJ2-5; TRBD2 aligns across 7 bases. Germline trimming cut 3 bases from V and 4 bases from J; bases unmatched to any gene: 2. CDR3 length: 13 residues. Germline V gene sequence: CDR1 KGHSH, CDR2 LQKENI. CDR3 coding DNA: TGTGCCAGCTCACCCAGGACTAGAGAGACCCAGTACTTC. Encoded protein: CASSPRTRETQYF.

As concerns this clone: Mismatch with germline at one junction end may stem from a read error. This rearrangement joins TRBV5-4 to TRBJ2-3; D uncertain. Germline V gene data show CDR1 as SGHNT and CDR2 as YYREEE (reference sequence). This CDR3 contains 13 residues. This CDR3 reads CASGFTVTDTQYF. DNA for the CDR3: TGTGCCAGCGGCTTTACTGTTACAGATACGCAGTATTTT.

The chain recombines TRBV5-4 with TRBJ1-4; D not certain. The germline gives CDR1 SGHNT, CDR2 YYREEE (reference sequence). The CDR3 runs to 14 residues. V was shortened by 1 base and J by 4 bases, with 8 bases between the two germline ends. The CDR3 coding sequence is TGTGCCAGCAGCTTGACAGAGAGTAATGAAAAACTGTTTTTT. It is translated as CASSLTESNEKLFF.

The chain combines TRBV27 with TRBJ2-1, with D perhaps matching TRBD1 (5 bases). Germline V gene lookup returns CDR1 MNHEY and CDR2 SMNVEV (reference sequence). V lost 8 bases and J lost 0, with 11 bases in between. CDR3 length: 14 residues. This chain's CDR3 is CASGWTSSYNEQFF. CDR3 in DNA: TGTGCCAGCGGGTGGACAAGCTCCTACAATGAGCAGTTCTTC.

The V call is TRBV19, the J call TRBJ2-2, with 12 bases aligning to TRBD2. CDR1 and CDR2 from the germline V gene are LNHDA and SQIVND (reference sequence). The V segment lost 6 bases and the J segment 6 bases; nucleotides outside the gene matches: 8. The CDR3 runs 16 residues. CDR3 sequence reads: CASSPASGGAAGELFF. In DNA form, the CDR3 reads TGTGCCAGTAGCCCCGCTAGCGGGGGGGCCGCCGGGGAGCTGTTTTTT. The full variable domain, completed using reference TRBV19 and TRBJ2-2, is DGGITQSPKYLFRKEGQNVTLSCEQNLNHDAMYWYRQDPGQGLRLIYYSQIVNDFQKGDIAEGYSVSREKKESFPLTVTSAQKNPTAFYLCASSPASGGAAGELFFGEGSRLTVL.

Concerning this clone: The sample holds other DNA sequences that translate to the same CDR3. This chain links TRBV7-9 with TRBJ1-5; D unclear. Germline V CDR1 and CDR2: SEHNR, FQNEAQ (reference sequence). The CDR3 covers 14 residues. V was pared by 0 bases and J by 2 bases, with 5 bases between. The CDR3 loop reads CASSLAGGNQPQHF. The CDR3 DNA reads TGTGCCAGCAGCTTAGCAGGAGGCAATCAGCCCCAGCATTTT.

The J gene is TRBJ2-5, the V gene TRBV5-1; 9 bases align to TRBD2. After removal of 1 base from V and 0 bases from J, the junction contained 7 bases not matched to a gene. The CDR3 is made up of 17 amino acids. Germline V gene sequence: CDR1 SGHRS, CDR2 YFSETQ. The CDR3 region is CASSLNAGGVNQETQYF. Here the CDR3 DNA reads TGCGCCAGCAGCTTGAATGCGGGGGGGGTCAACCAAGAGACCCAGTACTTC. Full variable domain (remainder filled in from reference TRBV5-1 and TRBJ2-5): KAGVTQTPRYLIKTRGQQVTLSCSPISGHRSVSWYQQTPGQGLQFLFEYFSETQRNKGNFPGRFSGRQFSNSRSEMNVSTLELGDSALYLCASSLNAGGVNQETQYFGPGTRLLVL.

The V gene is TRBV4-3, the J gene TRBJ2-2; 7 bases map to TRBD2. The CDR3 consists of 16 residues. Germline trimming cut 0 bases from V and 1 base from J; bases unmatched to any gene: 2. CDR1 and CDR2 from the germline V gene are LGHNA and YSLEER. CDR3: CASSQEIAGNTGELFF. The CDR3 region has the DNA TGCGCCAGCAGCCAAGAAATAGCGGGGAACACCGGGGAGCTGTTTTTT.

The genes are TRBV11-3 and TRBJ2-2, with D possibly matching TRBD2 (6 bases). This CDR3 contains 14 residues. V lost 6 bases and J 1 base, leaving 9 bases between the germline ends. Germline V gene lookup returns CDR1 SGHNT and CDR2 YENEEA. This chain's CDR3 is CASRWDWNTGELFF. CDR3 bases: TGTGCCAGCAGGTGGGACTGGAACACCGGGGAGCTGTTTTTT.

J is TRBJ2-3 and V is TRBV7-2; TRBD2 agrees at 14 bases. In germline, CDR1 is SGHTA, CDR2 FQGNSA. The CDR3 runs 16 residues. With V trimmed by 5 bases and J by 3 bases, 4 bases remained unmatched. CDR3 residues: CASSGRLAGGTDTQYF. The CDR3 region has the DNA TGTGCCAGCAGCGGCCGACTAGCGGGAGGGACAGATACGCAGTATTTT.